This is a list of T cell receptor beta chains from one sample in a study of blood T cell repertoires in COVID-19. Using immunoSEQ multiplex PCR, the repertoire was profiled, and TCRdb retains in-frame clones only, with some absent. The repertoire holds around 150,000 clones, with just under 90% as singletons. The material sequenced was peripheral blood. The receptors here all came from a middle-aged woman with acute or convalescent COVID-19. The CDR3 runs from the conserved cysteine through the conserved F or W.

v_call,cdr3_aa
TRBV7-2,CASSLRGGPNEQFF
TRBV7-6,CASSLAEGTGELFF
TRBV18,CASSPIGTGGNQPQHF
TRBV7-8,CASSSKGDGHSNQPQHF
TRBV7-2,CASSLAAGPANEQFF
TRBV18,CASSSLAGGYNEQFF
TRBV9,CASSVGGRAGGELFF
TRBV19,CASLKQEKLFF
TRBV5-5,CASSLTGNTIYF
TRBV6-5,CASSFRRDLHGDTQYF
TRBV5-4,CASSLGASEQYF
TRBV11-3,CASSLSPTDTQYF
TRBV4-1,CASSQGLAGGRGETQYF
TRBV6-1,CASRGGQGSYEQYF
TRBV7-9,CASSPWTGQGNGYTF
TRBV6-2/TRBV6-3,CASSSQQGFSGNQPQHF
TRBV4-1,CASSQPRSVRNTEAFF
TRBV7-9,CASSWTANTEAFF